This TCR beta chain comes out of a study of regulatory T cells in long-lasting Graves disease. Study outcomes and limitations: Newly diagnosed disease favored TRBV20-1 and TRBJ2-1 over persistent disease.

This clonotype was seen only once. Its antigen is not identified. Both iRepertoire HTBI primers and Arm-PCR of CDR3 regions were used to build the TCR beta libraries. TCRdb independently ran MiXCR on the multiplex PCR reads; one entry per CDR3 protein. The data hold 450,000 or so distinct CDR3 sequences, with more than 20% observed a single time. Described time point: persistent/refractory GD, antithyroid drugs over 5 years with positive TRAb. The TCR library was made from RNA extracted from PBMCs. J gave up 1 base and V 6 bases, and 5 bases lay outside the gene matches. The CDR3 is 14 amino acids. CDR1 and CDR2 (germline): MNHEY, SMNVEV (reference sequence).

Specimen: peripheral blood mononuclear cells (PBMCs), collected when the disease was refractory, from a patient treated with antithyroid drugs. The J gene is TRBJ1-1, the V gene TRBV27; 7 positions match TRBD1. The receptor was derived from a female donor with Graves disease. The DNA of the CDR3 is TGTGCCAGCAGACCAGGGGGATCGAACACTGAAGCTTTCTTT. Encoded protein: CASRPGGSNTEAFF.